One sample yielded the 20 T cell receptor beta chains listed below, sequenced in a study of T cells in Graves' hyperthyroidism and ophthalmopathy. Amplification of TCR beta CDR3 regions was performed using RNA transcripts as template. TCR CDR3 underwent first-round RT-PCR with the HTBI primer set. TCRdb called the multiplex PCR reads again in MiXCR, with one record for every CDR3 protein. The table shows over 550,000 distinct CDR3 sequences, with roughly a sixth occurring only once. Sequencing was performed on blood. These receptors were obtained from a woman between 18 and 30 years old with Graves' hyperthyroidism.

The CDR3 DNA sequence: TGTGCCAGCAGTTTAAGGCGGCCCGCTGGGAATTCACCCCTCCACTTT. This translates into CASSLRRPAGNSPLHF. This rearrangement joins TRBV27 to TRBJ1-6; no definite D call. The length of the CDR3 is 16 residues. Trimming shortened V by 2 bases and J by 7 bases, and 15 bases separated the two germline ends. CDR1 and CDR2 (germline): MNHEY, SMNVEV (reference sequence).

The rearrangement uses TRBV5-1 and TRBJ1-6, with no clear D. CDR3 length equals 15 residues. The V gene's germline CDR1 is SGHRS and CDR2 YFSETQ. Trimming removed 0 bases at V and 7 bases at J, with 11 bases between. CDR3 sequence: CASSLGFRVNSPLHF. CDR3 nucleotides: TGCGCCAGCAGCTTGGGATTCAGAGTAAATTCACCCCTCCACTTT.

This clonotype was counted ten times or more. This chain links TRBV6-1 with TRBJ2-1; a possible D gene is TRBD2 (5 bases). From germline, CDR1 is MNHNS and CDR2 SASEGT. The CDR3 sequence is 14 residues long. Trimming took 6 bases from V and 6 from J, leaving 15 bases between them. This CDR3 reads CASRRAALSNEQFF. The CDR3 DNA reads as TGTGCCAGCAGGAGGGCGGCTTTGAGCAATGAGCAGTTCTTC.

This clonotype was seen at least ten times. This chain joins TRBV7-9 and TRBJ2-7; TRBD1 matches at 8 bases. V lost 5 bases, J lost 2 bases, and 8 bases stayed unmatched. Per the germline V gene, CDR1 is SEHNR and CDR2 is FQNEAQ (reference sequence). This CDR3 is 15 amino acids long. The CDR3 sequence: CASSPGTGVTYEQYF. CDR3 nucleotides: TGTGCCAGCAGCCCCGGGACAGGAGTCACCTACGAGCAGTACTTC.

There are a few counts of this clonotype. This sequence joins TRBV15 and TRBJ1-4; D perhaps matches TRBD1 (5 bases). The CDR3 is 15 residues long. Germline V gives CDR1 LNHNV, CDR2 YYDKDF (reference sequence). The V and J ends lost 4 bases and 2 bases respectively, with 11 bases between them. The CDR3 protein is CATSKGTVTNEKLFF. The CDR3 nucleotides read TGTGCCACCAGCAAGGGGACGGTGACTAATGAAAAACTGTTTTTT.

This chain connects TRBV28 to TRBJ2-1, with D perhaps being TRBD1 or TRBD2 (6 bases each). Deletions cut 7 bases from V and 8 bases from J, with 21 bases between. The CDR3 has 15 residues. Germline CDR1 reads MDHEN; CDR2 reads SYDVKM. The CDR3 DNA reads TGTGCCAGCAACTGGGGGGCGGAAGTCCTCGATGAGCAGTTCTTC. It yields the protein CASNWGAEVLDEQFF.

Written as DNA, the CDR3 is TGTGCCAGCAGCTTCTCTCATTCGGCAGAGACCCAGTACTTC. Translation: CASSFSHSAETQYF. The chain couples TRBV7-8 to TRBJ2-5, with D unresolved. Germline loops: CDR1 SGHVS, CDR2 FQNEAQ. V dropped 3 bases and J dropped 4 bases, with 12 bases sitting between them. CDR3 size: 14 residues.

This chain links TRBV28 with TRBJ1-1, with 8 positions matching TRBD1. In germline, CDR1 is MDHEN, CDR2 SYDVKM. V was clipped by 5 bases and J by 4 bases; unmatched bases: 6. This CDR3 region has 14 residues. The CDR3 DNA reads as TGTGCCAGCAGTCCACCGGACAGGGCCACTGAAGCTTTCTTT. This encodes CASSPPDRATEAFF.

This clonotype occurred many times. The chain uses TRBV7-2 and TRBJ1-1; 9 positions agree with TRBD1. Germline V CDR1 and CDR2: SGHTA, FQGNSA. V lost 3 bases and J lost 5; bases outside the gene matches: 7. CDR3 length: 15 amino acids. CDR3 sequence (DNA): TGTGCCAGCAGCTTGACAGGGGGAAGTTATACTGAAGCTTTCTTT. This encodes CASSLTGGSYTEAFF.

This clonotype appeared many times. The J gene is TRBJ2-1, the V gene TRBV11-2; TRBD1 aligns across 7 bases. With 5 bases clipped from V and 0 bases from J, the junction kept 7 bases outside the gene matches. This CDR3 is built from 16 residues. The germline gives CDR1 SGHAT, CDR2 FQNNGV. In DNA, the CDR3 is TGTGCCAGCAGCCCCTTACAGGGGAGCTCCTACAATGAGCAGTTCTTC. Its protein is CASSPLQGSSYNEQFF.

This clonotype turned up a few times. This chain connects TRBV15 to TRBJ1-5; D ambiguous. The CDR3 runs 18 residues. The germline V and J ends were trimmed by 5 bases and 3 bases, with 23 bases remaining between them. Germline-derived CDR1 and CDR2 are LNHNV and YYDKDF (reference sequence). The CDR3 DNA is TGTGCCACCAGCCTTGAGAACTTAACTGCCCTTAACAATCAGCCCCAGCATTTT. It is translated as CATSLENLTALNNQPQHF.

On this clonotype: Since a much larger clone is just one base distant, this may be a read error. The chain employs TRBV27 and TRBJ2-2; the match to TRBD2 covers 9 bases. Germline V gene data show CDR1 as MNHEY and CDR2 as SMNVEV (reference sequence). This CDR3 contains 15 residues. The V and J ends lost 5 bases and 7 bases, in that order; junction bases with no gene match: 8. The CDR3 sequence: CASSPRTSVGGELFF. CDR3 DNA sequence: TGTGCCAGCAGTCCCCGGACTAGCGTCGGCGGGGAGCTGTTTTTT.

This clonotype was seen many times. J is TRBJ2-7 and V is TRBV29-1; no definite D call. CDR1 is SQVTM and CDR2 is ANQGSEA in the germline V gene. V dropped 4 bases and J dropped 3 bases, with 7 bases sitting between them. This CDR3 contains 11 residues. The CDR3 region is CSVGTDYEQYF. The CDR3 region has the DNA TGCAGCGTTGGGACGGACTACGAGCAGTACTTC.

Comments on this clonotype: Being one base from a much bigger clone, this may be a read error. V and J are TRBV6-5 and TRBJ2-7; D is perhaps TRBD2 (6 bases). V was trimmed by 4 bases and J by 5 bases, leaving 21 bases between them. The CDR3 is made up of 16 amino acids. Germline lookup yields CDR1 MNHEY and CDR2 SVGAGI. The CDR3 spells CASSSGTSPLGDEQYF. As DNA, the CDR3 is TGTGCCAGCAGTTCTGGAACTAGCCCGCTGGGGGACGAGCAGTACTTC.

The table lists this clonotype with a few counts. Possible read error: a much larger clone is one base away. The chain uses TRBV2 and TRBJ2-3, with D perhaps TRBD2 (6 bases). The length of the CDR3 is 13 residues. The germline gives CDR1 SNHLY, CDR2 FYNNEI. CDR3 nucleotide sequence: TGTGCCAGCAGTGGCGGAGGCGGGGATACGCAGTGTTTT. Protein: CASSGGGGDTQCF.

The chain joins TRBV27 to TRBJ2-2; D might be TRBD1 (6 bases). Germline loops: CDR1 MNHEY, CDR2 SMNVEV (reference sequence). The CDR3 is 15 residues long. Trimming took 4 bases from V and 4 from J, leaving 13 bases between them. The chain's CDR3 is CASSYTGYSTGELFF. The DNA for the CDR3 is TGTGCCAGCAGTTACACAGGGTACTCCACCGGGGAGCTGTTTTTT.

In its sample, this clonotype was seen many times. This chain connects TRBV7-2 to TRBJ1-2, with no clear D. Per germline, CDR1 SGHTA and CDR2 FQGNSA. V gave up 5 bases and J gave up 1 base, with 11 bases separating them. The CDR3 totals 14 residues. This CDR3 reads CASSPDTYNYGYTF. CDR3 bases: TGTGCCAGCAGCCCTGATACGTATAACTATGGCTACACCTTC.

The V gene is TRBV6-5, the J gene TRBJ1-2; D remains ambiguous. CDR1 MNHEY and CDR2 SVGAGI come from the germline V gene. CDR3 length equals 15 residues. V lost 2 bases and J 8 bases, leaving 18 bases between the germline ends. CDR3 nucleotide sequence: TGTGCCAGCAGTTACAGCAAGGCAGGAGCGGCCGGCTACACCTTC. Its translation: CASSYSKAGAAGYTF.

J is TRBJ1-1 and V is TRBV20-1; D unclear. The CDR3 consists of 13 residues. Looked up from germline, CDR1 is DFQATT and CDR2 is SNEGSKA (reference sequence). V lost 3 bases and J lost 2, with 10 bases in between. The CDR3 DNA reads TGCAGTGCTAGGTACATGGGCAACACTGAAGCTTTCTTT. Translating it yields CSARYMGNTEAFF.

This chain connects TRBV6-5 to TRBJ1-6; D unclear. This CDR3 contains 14 residues. Trimming left V 0 bases short and J 11 bases short, with 11 bases between. Germline V gene sequence: CDR1 MNHEY, CDR2 SVGAGI. The CDR3 sequence: CASSYSSGAAPLHF. The CDR3 region has the DNA TGTGCCAGCAGTTACTCCTCGGGAGCTGCACCCCTCCACTTT.